This T cell receptor beta chain was recorded in a study of CD8 T cells in ankylosing spondylitis. The V segment lost 6 bases and the J segment 1 base; nucleotides outside the gene matches: 4. This CDR3 spans 14 amino acids. Germline V gene data show CDR1 as LGHNA and CDR2 as YNFKEQ. TCR beta libraries were made by quantitative 5'-RACE with molecular barcodes. TCRdb reanalysed the 5' RACE reads using MiXCR and keeps one entry per CDR3 protein. The data contain 300,000 to 400,000 distinct CDR3 sequences, 20% to 25% of them singletons. This clonotype has a handful of counts. The sample was blood, either unsorted or a sorted T cell fraction (not recorded which). The chain couples TRBV4-2 to TRBJ2-7, with 9 bases aligning to TRBD1. The origin of this receptor is a male donor with ankylosing spondylitis or in good health (not recorded which). The CDR3 DNA sequence: TGTGCCAGCAGTGGGACAGGGTATTCCTACGAGCAGTACTTC. Its translation: CASSGTGYSYEQYF.